The present T cell receptor (beta chain) was sequenced within a study of cytomegalovirus exposure and HLA in healthy donors. Both 60 Vbeta primers and 13 Jbeta primers went into the PCR. Assay: immunoSEQ multiplex PCR; the TCRdb copy retains only in-frame clones and omits some. The top ten hold roughly 4% of the sample, which has about 59,000 clones, roughly 80% seen once. The TCR comes from a woman aged 35 to 49 in good health and CMV-seronegative. Sequencing input: PBMCs.

The CDR3 protein is CASSVGSGDYNEQFF. CDR3 coding DNA: TGTGCCAGCAGCGTAGGGTCAGGGGATTACAATGAGCAGTTCTTC. The V call is TRBV9, the J call TRBJ2-1; tentatively, D is TRBD1 (6 bases). The germline V and J ends were trimmed by 0 bases and 4 bases, with 11 bases remaining between them. Per germline, CDR1 SGDLS and CDR2 YYNGEE. This CDR3 is 15 amino acids long.